This T cell receptor beta chain is drawn from a study of technical replicates of blood from a few donors. Unmatched junction bases numbered 6, after V lost 4 bases and J lost 4 bases. Per the germline V gene, CDR1 is SGHTA and CDR2 is FQGTGA. CDR3 length equals 16 residues. The assay was immunoSEQ multiplex PCR, and TCRdb's table has in-frame clones only and misses some. Of 56,000 or so clones in the sample, 90% to 95% were seen once. Sequences were obtained from PBMCs. The receptor comes from a human donor in good health. Some clones in this sample may be carry-over from other donors' samples. The V and J genes are TRBV7-3 and TRBJ2-1, with 11 bases fitting TRBD2. Here the CDR3 DNA reads TGTGCCAGCAGCTCTCCCGGGACTAGCGGATACAATGAGCAGTTCTTC. It specifies CASSSPGTSGYNEQFF.